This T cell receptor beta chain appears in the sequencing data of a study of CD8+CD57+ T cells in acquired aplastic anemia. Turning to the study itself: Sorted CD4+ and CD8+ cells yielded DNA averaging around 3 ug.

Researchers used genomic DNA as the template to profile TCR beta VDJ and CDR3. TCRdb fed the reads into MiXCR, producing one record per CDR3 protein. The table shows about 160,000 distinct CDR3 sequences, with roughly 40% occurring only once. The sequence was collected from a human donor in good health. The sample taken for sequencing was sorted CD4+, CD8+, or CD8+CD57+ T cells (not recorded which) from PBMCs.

CDR3: CASSLLGDNQPQHF. In nucleotides, the CDR3 is TGCGCCAGCAGCTTGTTGGGGGACAATCAGCCCCAGCATTTT. The V gene is TRBV5-1, the J gene TRBJ1-5; D might be TRBD1 (5 bases). Deletions cut 1 base from V and 3 bases from J, with 8 bases between. The germline CDR1 and CDR2 sequences are SGHRS and YFSETQ. The CDR3 contains 14 residues.